This T cell receptor beta chain was retrieved from a study of T cell responses to AZD1222 COVID-19 vaccine. Whole-study findings and limits: Spike-spanning, vaccine-associated CD4 TCRs were dominant at 160-218 and 743-854. Clonal diversity was possibly underestimated, and white British individuals and females predominated among donors.

V gave up 6 bases and J gave up 0 bases, with 15 bases separating them. CDR1 LGHDT and CDR2 YNNKEL come from the germline V gene (reference sequence). This CDR3 region has 15 residues. To note about this clone: The target antigen is unknown.

Only in-frame clones appear in the TCRdb table, and some are missing; sequencing was by immunoSEQ multiplex PCR. The table records under 200,000 clones, about 91% of them present only once. Sequenced here: peripheral blood, sampled 28 days after the second AZD1222 dose. This clonotype originated in an adult who received the AZD1222 COVID-19 vaccine. This chain uses TRBV3-1 (or the pseudogene TRBV3-2) with TRBJ2-7; a weak D match, TRBD1 (6 bases). CDR3 in amino acids: CASRAGVLSSYEQYF. CDR3 sequence (DNA): TGTGCCAGCAGGGCAGGGGTGCTTAGCTCCTACGAGCAGTACTTC.